This T cell receptor (beta chain) was identified during a study of blood T cell repertoires in COVID-19 (TCRdb year 2020). At the level of the whole study: Samples from collaborators originated in the United States, Italy and Spain and spanned both the acute and convalescent phases of COVID-19. The material from the prospective study consisted of cDNA or gDNA derived from T cells, B-cell-depleted T cells, or PBMCs. Deeply sampled blood TCRbeta repertoires from subjects exposed to, actively infected with, or recovered from COVID-19 were included in the dataset. The repertoires were released in a freely available public database meant as a resource for research on the immune response to SARS-CoV-2. Samples came from the ongoing ImmuneRACE study (first 160 participants) plus 1,254 subjects from 6 global collaborators. The sample metadata nearly always contained a de-identified subject ID, COVID-19 status, age in years and sex. Where available, HLA class I and class II types were obtained from metadata supplied by the sample provider rather than from assay-based typing. General study outcomes and caveats: The amount of clinical and demographic metadata varied by source and participant and was provided uncurated.

Note on this clone: Its recognized antigen is unknown. Base qualities are not at hand, and no much larger clone is one base apart.

The V end loses 2 bases and the J end loses 5 bases, and a stretch of 10 bases separates them. The CDR3 holds 13 amino acids from the cysteine to the phenylalanine. Here the CDR3 DNA is all that survives: 39 bases in frame from base 1. Taken from the germline V gene, the CDR1 and CDR2 loops are SNHLY and FYNNEI. Each collaborating institution followed its own protocols to collect whole blood in K2EDTA tubes. For TCRbeta analysis, collaborators shipped samples as frozen whole blood, isolated PBMCs, or DNA extracted from either of those sample types. The immunoSEQ Assay, a bias-controlled multiplex PCR, was used to amplify TCRbeta CDR3 regions from genomic DNA. The study's own analysis went as follows. The number of nucleated cells in each sample was estimated from the amplification of reference gene primers within the assay. Sequence reads were collapsed and filtered to measure the absolute abundance of every unique TCRbeta CDR3 rearrangement. For each sample, productive Simpson clonality was calculated as the square root of Simpson's diversity index across productive rearrangements. TCRdb holds this immuneACCESS table with in-frame rearrangements only. Some clones are missing; in checked studies, unresolved V genes explain under half, and the rest has no known cause. V and J calls and clone size come straight from that table; D and trimming were deduced from the DNA. The sample table records more than 150,000 clones; approximately 89% of these occur just once. The leading ten clones occupy roughly 2.5% of the sample.

The receptor was derived from a man aged 40-49 years with active or convalescent COVID-19. What was sequenced was peripheral blood. This receptor chain uses TRBV2 and TRBJ2-7; no confident D gene assignment can be made. The CDR3 is CASSESGAHEQYF. The nucleotides read TGTGCCAGCAGTGAATCGGGTGCCCACGAGCAGTACTTC.